This entry features one T cell receptor beta chain sequence. Its antigen is unknown. The data derive from a study of tumor-infiltrating lymphocytes in localized non-small cell lung cancer. Using immunoSEQ multiplex PCR, the repertoire was profiled, and TCRdb retains in-frame clones only, with some absent. The sample lists about 16,000 clones, around 85% occurring once. The length of the CDR3 is 14 residues. From germline, CDR1 is MDHEN and CDR2 SYDVKM. V was shortened by 10 bases and J by 5 bases, with 21 bases between the two germline ends. The study, taken as a whole, reports: Only some patients had TCR sequencing, depending on available tissue.

The rearrangement uses TRBV28 and TRBJ2-7; possibly TRBD1 for D (5 bases). Sequencing was performed on lung tumor tissue. This clonotype originated in a human donor with non-small cell lung cancer. CDR3 nucleotides: TGTGCCATCCAGGGTCACCCCATTTTGGACGAGCAGTACTTC. Translating gives CAIQGHPILDEQYF.